The rows below give T cell receptor beta chains drawn from one sample of a study of T cell responses to AZD1222 COVID-19 vaccine. The data were produced by immunoSEQ multiplex PCR, yet TCRdb's version contains in-frame clones alone and is incomplete. The sample contains fewer than 120,000 clones, around 80% of which appear only once. Sequenced material: peripheral blood, taken on day 0 of AZD1222 vaccination. The receptors come from an adult in good health. Each CDR3 is given with its conserved first and last residue. A D gene is named only where the DNA matches it firmly. Where a row states a size, it is once, few, many or the class of an expanded clone; other rows omit it.

>NA|TRBJ2-1|TRBV29-1|NA
CSVFPRNEQFF
TGCAGCGTTTTTCCTCGAAATGAGCAGTTCTTC
>NA|TRBJ1-4|TRBV19|NA
CASRQGTNEKLFF
TGTGCCAGTAGACAGGGCACTAATGAAAAACTGTTTTTT
>NA|TRBJ2-7|TRBV11-2|NA
CASSATTRVGSSYEQYF
TGTGCCAGCAGCGCGACAACCAGAGTTGGGAGCTCCTACGAGCAGTACTTC
>NA|TRBJ1-1|TRBV14|TRBD1
CASSHYRGTEAFF
TGTGCCAGCAGCCACTACAGGGGCACTGAAGCTTTCTTT
>NA|TRBJ1-5|TRBV27|NA
CASSRGLGGSNQPQHF
TGTGCCAGCAGTCGGGGACTGGGGGGAAGCAATCAGCCCCAGCATTTT
>NA|TRBJ2-3|TRBV5-1|TRBD2
CASSLGTSGTTQYF
TGCGCCAGCAGCTTGGGGACTAGCGGGACTACGCAGTATTTT
>NA|TRBJ2-7|TRBV19|TRBD1
CASSMSQGNREQYF
TGTGCCAGTAGTATGTCACAGGGGAATCGCGAGCAGTACTTC
>NA|TRBJ2-4|TRBV7-9|TRBD2
CASSLTSGRKNIQYF
TGTGCCAGCAGCTTAACTAGCGGGAGAAAAAACATTCAGTACTTC
>NA|TRBJ1-1|TRBV5-4|NA
CASSLARENTEAFF
TGTGCCAGCAGCTTGGCCAGGGAGAACACTGAAGCTTTCTTT
>NA|TRBJ1-1|TRBV14|NA
CASNRVLNTEAFF
TGTGCCAGCAATAGGGTTTTGAACACTGAAGCTTTCTTT
>NA|TRBJ2-3|TRBV5-1|TRBD2
CASSPWTSGGSTDTQYF
TGCGCCAGCAGCCCGTGGACTAGCGGGGGCAGCACAGATACGCAGTATTTT
>NA|TRBJ1-6|TRBV7-3|NA
CASSFKGGSPLHF
TGTGCCAGCAGCTTTAAGGGGGGGTCACCCCTCCACTTT
>NA|TRBJ1-6|TRBV27|TRBD1
CASRTDRAPSPLHF
TGTGCCAGCAGGACGGACAGGGCCCCTTCACCCCTCCACTTT
>few|TRBJ1-4|TRBV5-1|NA
CASSLGLTYEKLFF
TGCGCCAGCAGCTTGGGACTGACGTACGAAAAACTGTTTTTT
>once|TRBJ1-1|TRBV19|NA
CASLGGAGLNTEAFF
TGTGCCAGCCTCGGCGGGGCAGGACTAAACACTGAAGCTTTCTTT
>NA|TRBJ1-2|TRBV28|NA
CASSFGFGYTF
TGTGCCAGCAGTTTTGGATTTGGCTACACCTTC
>NA|TRBJ2-6|TRBV11-2|NA
CASTHPGGGSGANVLTF
TGTGCCAGCACCCATCCGGGGGGCGGATCTGGGGCCAACGTCCTGACTTTC
>NA|TRBJ1-6|TRBV7-8|TRBD1
CASSLAVAGGSPLHF
TGTGCCAGCAGCTTAGCTGTGGCAGGGGGTTCACCCCTCCACTTT
>NA|TRBJ1-1|TRBV19|TRBD1
CASSPGQGTTEAFF
TGTGCCAGTAGTCCCGGACAGGGAACAACTGAAGCTTTCTTT
>NA|TRBJ2-7|TRBV5-4|NA
CASSPSSQGFIVVGEQYF
TGTGCCAGCAGCCCAAGTTCGCAGGGTTTTATCGTAGTAGGCGAGCAGTACTTC
>NA|TRBJ1-5|TRBV7-2|NA
CASSLQRNQPQHF
TGTGCCAGCAGCTTACAGCGTAATCAGCCCCAGCATTTT
>NA|TRBJ1-3|TRBV4-1|NA
CASSQATTDTIYF
TGCGCCAGCAGCCAGGCCACCACGGACACCATATATTTT
>NA|TRBJ2-5|TRBV29-1|NA
CSVVSPPQYF
TGCAGCGTTGTTAGCCCGCCCCAGTACTTC
>NA|TRBJ1-2|TRBV10-2|NA
CASSGTGSTVNGYTF
TGCGCCAGCAGTGGCACAGGGTCTACCGTGAATGGCTACACCTTC
>once|TRBJ1-1|TRBV11-2|NA
CASSPALGGFEAFF
TGTGCCAGCAGCCCCGCCTTAGGTGGTTTTGAAGCTTTCTTT